Shown below are 20 T cell receptor beta chains from a single sample sequenced in a study of CD8+CD57+ T cells in acquired aplastic anemia. Profiles of TCR beta VDJ and CDR3 were generated from a genomic DNA template. TCRdb re-called the reads with MiXCR, one entry per CDR3 protein. The sample consists of under 200,000 distinct CDR3 sequences, around 66% of them appearing once. Sequencing was carried out using sorted CD4+, CD8+, or CD8+CD57+ T cells (not recorded which) from PBMCs. Source of these receptors: a human donor with severe aplastic anemia or a healthy control (not recorded which).

The chain uses TRBV9 and TRBJ1-6; a possible D gene is TRBD1 (5 bases). Germline-derived CDR1 and CDR2 are SGDLS and YYNGEE. V was shortened by 4 bases and J by 10 bases, with 18 bases between the two germline ends. The CDR3 extends over 15 amino acids. DNA of the CDR3: TGTGCCAGCAGCCCCCGGGTAGCGGGGGGGTCACCCCTCCACTTT. Amino acid sequence: CASSPRVAGGSPLHF.

The V and J genes are TRBV25-1 and TRBJ2-7; D is possibly TRBD2 (5 bases). The CDR3 has 15 amino acids. CDR1 is MGHDK and CDR2 is SYGVNS in the germline V gene. V lost 6 bases, J lost 2 bases, and 17 bases lay in between. The CDR3 loop reads CASSVEGGWAYEQYF. CDR3 DNA sequence: TGTGCCAGCAGCGTCGAGGGCGGCTGGGCCTACGAGCAGTACTTC.

This clonotype was counted only a few times. The V gene is TRBV24-1, the J gene TRBJ2-1, with D maybe TRBD2 (6 bases). V lost 9 bases and J 4 bases, leaving 18 bases between the germline ends. The CDR3 sequence is 15 residues long. Germline assignment: CDR1 KGHDR and CDR2 SFDVKD. The CDR3 region is CATDLGGSGYNEQFF. The CDR3 nucleotides read TGTGCCACCGACCTGGGGGGTAGCGGATACAATGAGCAGTTCTTC.

This chain connects TRBV20-1 to TRBJ2-3; D perhaps matches TRBD2 (6 bases). Deletions cut 3 bases from V and 2 bases from J, with 12 bases between. The CDR3 runs to 14 residues. Germline loops: CDR1 DFQATT, CDR2 SNEGSKA (reference sequence). The CDR3 DNA follows: TGCAGTGCTAGCCGCGGGGCGCACACAGATACGCAGTATTTT. As protein: CSASRGAHTDTQYF.

The chain uses TRBV20-1 and TRBJ2-5, with 7 bases identical to TRBD1. Germline assignment: CDR1 DFQATT and CDR2 SNEGSKA (reference sequence). V dropped 3 bases and J dropped 2; count of bases not matched to a gene: 6. The CDR3 loop spans 14 amino acids. CDR3 region: CSARTGQSQETQYF. As DNA, the CDR3 is TGCAGTGCTAGGACGGGACAGTCTCAAGAGACCCAGTACTTC.

This clonotype was detected a few times. The chain recombines TRBV20-1 with TRBJ1-5, with 9 positions matching TRBD1. V lost 5 bases to trimming and J lost 1 base; unmatched junction nucleotides: 6. CDR1 and CDR2 (germline): DFQATT, SNEGSKA (reference sequence). The CDR3 runs to 15 residues. The CDR3 DNA follows: TGCAGTGCTCGCACAGGGGGCGTCAGCAATCAGCCCCAGCATTTT. This translates into CSARTGGVSNQPQHF.

This clonotype occurred many times. This could be a read error, since a much larger clone is one nucleotide away. This sequence joins TRBV11-3 and TRBJ2-3, with D possibly being TRBD2 (6 bases). This CDR3 contains 15 residues. Looked up from germline, CDR1 is SGHNT and CDR2 is YENEEA. CDR3 sequence (DNA): TGTGCCAGCAGCCCCGGGACTGGAGACACAGGTACGCAGTATTTT. Its translation: CASSPGTGDTGTQYF.

CDR3 residues: CASSSRDYQETQYF. In DNA form, the CDR3 reads TGTGCCAGCAGTAGCCGGGATTACCAAGAGACCCAGTACTTC. The V call is TRBV25-1, the J call TRBJ2-5, with D maybe TRBD2 (5 bases). The CDR3 runs 14 residues. V was clipped by 5 bases and J by 0 bases, with 10 bases between them. Germline loops: CDR1 MGHDK, CDR2 SYGVNS.

This clonotype came up a few times. The rearrangement links TRBV2 to TRBJ2-7; 16 bases are a match to TRBD2. Germline V gene sequence: CDR1 SNHLY, CDR2 FYNNEI. The CDR3 runs to 16 residues. V trimming: 6 bases; J trimming: 6 bases; junction bases outside the gene matches: 8. CDR3 bases: TGTGCCAGCAGATCCGGGACTAGCGGGAGGGGGGGCGAGCAGTACTTC. It encodes CASRSGTSGRGGEQYF.

The chain has TRBV7-9 and TRBJ1-6; tentatively, D is TRBD1 (6 bases). V was cut by 4 bases and J by 5 bases, with 15 bases left in between. From germline, CDR1 is SEHNR and CDR2 FQNEAQ (reference sequence). CDR3 length equals 16 residues. CDR3 residues: CASSSGRGADNSPLHF. The CDR3 DNA reads as TGTGCCAGCAGCTCAGGGAGGGGGGCGGATAATTCACCCCTCCACTTT.

In its sample, this clonotype was seen many times. The chain is built from TRBV2 and TRBJ1-1, with D unresolved. The V gene's germline CDR1 is SNHLY and CDR2 FYNNEI. CDR3 length: 14 amino acids. The ends were cut back, 10 bases at V and 1 base at J, with 16 bases in the middle. The CDR3 region has the DNA TGTGCCACCCTAACCCCAGGCGAGAACACTGAAGCTTTCTTT. Protein: CATLTPGENTEAFF.

The chain couples TRBV7-2 to TRBJ2-7, with 12 bases aligning to TRBD2. After removal of 6 bases from V and 3 bases from J, the junction contained 6 bases not matched to a gene. The CDR3 runs to 15 residues. Germline-derived CDR1 and CDR2 are SGHTA and FQGNSA. The DNA of the CDR3 is TGTGCCAGCAGTTACGGACTAGCGGGAAACTACGAGCAGTACTTC. Protein product: CASSYGLAGNYEQYF.

This clonotype was picked up many times. The chain links TRBV2 to TRBJ2-7; D is perhaps TRBD2 (6 bases). Germline CDR1 SNHLY, CDR2 FYNNEI. V lost 5 bases to trimming and J lost 2 bases, with 13 bases between them. The CDR3 has 14 residues. The CDR3, as DNA: TGTGCCAGCAGTCCCCGGGAGAGGGCCTACGAGCAGTACTTC. Encoded protein: CASSPRERAYEQYF.

This chain connects TRBV7-9 to TRBJ2-3; 8 nucleotides line up with TRBD1. In germline, CDR1 is SEHNR, CDR2 FQNEAQ (reference sequence). This CDR3 is built from 14 residues. Trimming removed 5 bases from V and 4 bases from J; junction bases left unmatched: 5. CDR3 nucleotides: TGTGCCAGCAGCGCCAGACAGGGGCCAGATACGCAGTATTTT. Its translation is CASSARQGPDTQYF.

On this clonotype: This clone may be a read error of a much larger clone one base away. The gene calls are TRBV29-1 and TRBJ2-7; D gene unclear. CDR3 length equals 12 residues. Germline V lookup: CDR1 SQVTM, CDR2 ANQGSEA. V lost 3 bases to trimming and J lost 1 base, with 7 bases between them. CDR3 region: CSVEVRSYEQYF. DNA for the CDR3: TGCAGCGTTGAGGTCAGGTCCTACGAGCAGTACTTC.

This rearrangement joins TRBV7-6 to TRBJ2-5; 12 bases are a match to TRBD2. The DNA end is more similar to TRBJ2-1, so the J call may be wrong. This CDR3 spans 15 amino acids. CDR1 is SGHVS, CDR2 FNYEAQ, per germline. As DNA, the CDR3 is TGTGCCAGCAGCTTAGTGATTGGACTAGCGGGGGAGCAGTTCTTC. This codes for CASSLVIGLAGEQFF.

The chain is built from TRBV15 and TRBJ2-1; D is uncertain. Germline V gene lookup returns CDR1 LNHNV and CDR2 YYDKDF (reference sequence). The CDR3 is 12 residues long. V gave up 1 base and J gave up 4 bases, with 2 bases separating them. CDR3 sequence: CATSRVYNEQFF. The DNA of the CDR3 is TGTGCCACCAGCAGAGTGTACAATGAGCAGTTCTTC.

This clonotype came up many times. The J gene is TRBJ1-5, the V gene TRBV6-5; no reliable D call. V lost 2 bases to trimming and J lost 1 base, with 6 bases between them. CDR3 length equals 14 residues. Germline-derived CDR1 and CDR2 are MNHEY and SVGAGI. CDR3: CASSYEASNQPQHF. The CDR3 DNA reads as TGTGCCAGCAGTTACGAGGCCAGCAATCAGCCCCAGCATTTT.

This clonotype was picked up a small number of times. This chain uses TRBV9 with TRBJ1-1; no reliable D call. Germline loops: CDR1 SGDLS, CDR2 YYNGEE. The CDR3 spans 13 residues. V was trimmed by 4 bases and J by 3 bases, leaving 10 bases between them. The CDR3 nucleotides are TGTGCCAGCAGCCCCCCGGCGGACACTGAAGCTTTCTTT. This sequence encodes CASSPPADTEAFF. Variable domain in full (rest from reference TRBV9 and TRBJ1-1): DSGVTQTPKHLITATGQRVTLRCSPRSGDLSVYWYQQSLDQGLQFLIQYYNGEERAKGNILERFSAQQFPDLHSELNLSSLELGDSALYFCASSPPADTEAFFGQGTRLTVV.

A word on this clonotype: The junction and the germline gene differ at one end; a read error may be behind it. The chain recombines TRBV12-3 or TRBV12-4 with TRBJ2-5, with a tentative D call TRBD2 (5 bases). The CDR3 spans 17 residues. The CDR3 nucleotides are TGTACCAGCGGTACTACCAAAGGACTGTACCTGGGGGAGACCCAGTACTTC. It specifies CTSGTTKGLYLGETQYF.